This T cell receptor (beta chain) was found in a study of T cell changes during pregnancy in multiple sclerosis. TCRdb's copy holds only in-frame clones and misses some; the assay was immunoSEQ multiplex PCR. The sample has about 75,000 clones; 94% are singletons. This CDR3 is built from 14 residues. Germline CDR1 reads SGHTS; CDR2 reads YDEGEE. Trimming left V 0 bases short and J 4 bases short, with 8 bases between. The sequence derives from a female donor with multiple sclerosis, enrolled in a pregnancy study. Sequenced material: CD4+ T cells from peripheral blood mononuclear cells, taken after pregnancy. This chain uses TRBV5-8 with TRBJ2-1; a weak D match, TRBD1 (5 bases). The CDR3 nucleotides are TGTGCCAGCAGCTTGGTTAGGGGTTACAATGAGCAGTTCTTC. Encoded protein: CASSLVRGYNEQFF.